The 3 T cell receptor beta chains reported below all come from one sample, sequenced in a study of blood T cell repertoires in COVID-19. Some clones are missing from TCRdb's copy, which holds only in-frame ones; the method was immunoSEQ multiplex PCR. The sample comprises approximately 77,000 clones, approximately 90% of which are singletons, and 1.5% to 2% rests with the top ten. The sequenced material came from peripheral blood. The origin of the receptors is a man younger than 40 with acute or convalescent COVID-19.

The J gene is TRBJ1-2, the V gene TRBV15; TRBD1 might be the D (6 bases). Deletions cut 8 bases from V and 6 bases from J, with 19 bases between. Germline V gene sequence: CDR1 LNHNV, CDR2 YYDKDF (reference sequence). CDR3 length equals 14 residues. CDR3 region: CATSLLQGGDGYTF. In DNA form, the CDR3 reads TGTGCCACCTCTCTCTTACAGGGTGGTGATGGCTACACCTTC.

The rearrangement joins TRBV6-6 to TRBJ2-7; 8 nucleotides align to TRBD2. The CDR3 is 15 residues long. CDR1 is MNHNY, CDR2 SVGAGI, per germline (reference sequence). The V gene end was trimmed by 5 bases and the J gene end by 0 bases; junction bases not matched to a gene: 6. The CDR3 DNA reads TGTGCCAGCAGTGCGAGCGGGGGCAGCTCCTACGAGCAGTACGTC. Its protein is CASSASGGSSYEQYV.

This chain joins TRBV5-1 and TRBJ2-5; 9 nucleotides agree with TRBD1. The CDR3 spans 13 residues. V dropped 2 bases and J dropped 5; count of bases not matched to a gene: 1. From germline, CDR1 is SGHRS and CDR2 YFSETQ. Here the CDR3 reads CASSLQGAETQYF. In nucleotides, the CDR3 is TGCGCCAGCAGCTTACAGGGGGCTGAGACCCAGTACTTC.